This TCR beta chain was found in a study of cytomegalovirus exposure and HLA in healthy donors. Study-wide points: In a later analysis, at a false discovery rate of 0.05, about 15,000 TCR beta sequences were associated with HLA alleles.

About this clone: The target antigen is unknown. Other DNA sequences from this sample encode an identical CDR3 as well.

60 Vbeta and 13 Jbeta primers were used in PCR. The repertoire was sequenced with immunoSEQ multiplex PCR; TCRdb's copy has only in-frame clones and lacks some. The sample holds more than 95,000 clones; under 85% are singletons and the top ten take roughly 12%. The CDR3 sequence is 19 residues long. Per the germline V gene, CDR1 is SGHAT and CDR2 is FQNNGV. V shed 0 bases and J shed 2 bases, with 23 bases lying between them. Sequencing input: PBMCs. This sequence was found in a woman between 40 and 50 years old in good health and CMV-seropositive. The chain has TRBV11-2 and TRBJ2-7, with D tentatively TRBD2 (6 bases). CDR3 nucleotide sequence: TGTGCCAGCAGCTTAGATCACGAAAGGGGCGGGGTGAGACCCTACGAGCAGTACTTC. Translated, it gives CASSLDHERGGVRPYEQYF.